This T cell receptor (beta chain) comes out of a study of blood T cells in healthy people across ages. Together with a sample-barcoded 5' primer, a J-beta primer mix was included in a second PCR lasting roughly 6 to 12 cycles. Researchers report that a template-switch adaptor with 12 random nucleotides tagged each cDNA molecule. TCRdb re-analysed the 5' RACE reads in MiXCR, keeping a single row per CDR3 protein. The sample shows 1.5 million to 2 million distinct CDR3 sequences, about 50% of them seen only once. The V gene lost 8 bases and the J gene lost 8 bases, with 21 bases spanning the gap. Germline V lookup: CDR1 MDHEN, CDR2 SYDVKM. CDR3 length: 14 residues.

The sample taken for sequencing was blood. The chain has TRBV28 and TRBJ1-2; no definite D call. This clonotype originated in a woman in her 40s in good health. CDR3 amino acids: CASGRKVRVGGYTF. Written as DNA, the CDR3 is TGTGCCAGCGGCCGGAAGGTTCGAGTGGGAGGCTACACCTTC.